The entry below describes one TCR beta chain. The protocol was immunoSEQ multiplex PCR, while the TCRdb copy is restricted to in-frame clones and leaves out a portion. The sample includes roughly 70,000 clones, roughly 87% of them seen just once. The data were obtained in a study of OX40 agonist ivuxolimab in advanced cancers. Germline V gene data show CDR1 as SNHLY and CDR2 as FYNNEI. The CDR3 consists of 15 residues. V was cut by 8 bases and J by 5 bases, with 22 bases left in between. This chain uses TRBV2 with TRBJ2-7; tentative D call: TRBD2 (6 bases). Here the sequenced sample was CD4+ or CD8+ T cells sorted from blood, taken in a trial of the OX40 agonist ivuxolimab. The sequence was collected from an adult with an advanced solid tumor such as melanoma, head and neck, liver or kidney cancer. CDR3 DNA: TGTGCCAGCCTTTTGGGGATGGCGGGAAGTCACGAGCAGTACTTC. Translation: CASLLGMAGSHEQYF.